Presented here are 24 T cell receptor beta chains from one specimen sequenced in a study of blood T cells in healthy people across ages. A sample-barcoded 5' primer and a J-beta primer mix were used in a second PCR of about 7 to 12 cycles. TCRdb fed the 5' RACE reads into MiXCR, producing one record per CDR3 protein. The sample has about 1.1 million distinct CDR3 sequences; roughly two fifths are singletons. Sequencing was done on a sample of blood. The receptor source for this set is a man between 18 and 35 years old in good health.

In this sample, this clonotype turned up a few times. The chain links TRBV20-1 to TRBJ1-6; D is perhaps TRBD1 (6 bases). Per germline, CDR1 DFQATT and CDR2 SNEGSKA (reference sequence). This CDR3 spans 15 amino acids. The ends were cut back, 6 bases at V and 8 bases at J, with 20 bases in the middle. CDR3 protein: CSARRDTAGDSPLHF. The DNA for the CDR3 is TGCAGTGCGCGGCGGGACACCGCCGGCGATTCACCCCTCCACTTT.

This clonotype has a handful of counts. The chain has TRBV12-3 or TRBV12-4 and TRBJ2-5, with D tentatively TRBD1 (6 bases). Trimming pared 7 bases from V and 4 bases from J, leaving 10 bases between. The CDR3 totals 12 residues. In DNA, the CDR3 is TGTGCCAGCACGGTCAGGGGAGAGACCCAGTACTTC. Residues: CASTVRGETQYF.

The J gene is TRBJ2-7, the V gene TRBV5-1; 8 bases are a match to TRBD1. This CDR3 has 15 amino acids. In germline, CDR1 is SGHRS, CDR2 YFSETQ. V lost 1 base and J lost 2; bases outside the gene matches: 5. CDR3 DNA sequence: TGCGCCAGCAGCTTGAACAGGGGGTTACCCTACGAGCAGTACTTC. This encodes CASSLNRGLPYEQYF.

This clonotype showed up just a few times. CDR3 DNA sequence: TGTGCCAGTAGTATAGGTACAGGGAGAAAAGCTTTCTTT. Translating gives CASSIGTGRKAFF. This chain connects TRBV19 to TRBJ1-1, with D tentatively TRBD1 (6 bases). CDR3 length equals 13 residues. The germline V gene has CDR1 LNHDA and CDR2 SQIVND (reference sequence). Trimming pared 1 base from V and 9 bases from J, leaving 12 bases between.

The V and J genes are TRBV5-1 and TRBJ2-1, with D perhaps matching TRBD1 or TRBD2 (5 bases each). With 7 bases removed from V and 3 bases from J, the gap between germline ends came to 17 bases. This CDR3 is 15 amino acids long. Germline V gene data show CDR1 as SGHRS and CDR2 as YFSETQ. The DNA of the CDR3 is TGCGCCAGCGCTGCGCTAAAGGGGAGCTACAATGAGCAGTTCTTC. This codes for CASAALKGSYNEQFF.

The V call is TRBV12-3 or TRBV12-4, the J call TRBJ2-3; 9 nucleotides match TRBD2. V trimming: 11 bases; J trimming: 4 bases; junction bases outside the gene matches: 10. This CDR3 spans 14 amino acids. CDR3 amino acids: CAGIRRGGPDTQYF. The DNA for the CDR3 is TGTGCCGGCATCAGGCGGGGGGGCCCAGATACGCAGTATTTT.

This sequence joins TRBV11-1 and TRBJ2-1; no clear D. Deletions cut 3 bases from V and 5 bases from J, with 8 bases between. Looked up from germline, CDR1 is SGHAT and CDR2 is FQDESV (reference sequence). The CDR3 extends over 13 amino acids. This CDR3 reads CASSFSTHNEQFF. CDR3 DNA: TGTGCCAGCAGCTTTTCGACACACAATGAGCAGTTCTTC.

The V call is TRBV7-9, the J call TRBJ1-5; D is undetermined. Germline loops: CDR1 SEHNR, CDR2 FQNEAQ (reference sequence). The CDR3 covers 13 residues. V lost 5 bases and J 0 bases, leaving 5 bases between the germline ends. The CDR3 spells CASSMNSNQPQHF. In DNA, the CDR3 is TGTGCCAGCAGCATGAATAGCAATCAGCCCCAGCATTTT.

The chain uses TRBV28 and TRBJ1-6; D uncertain. With 5 bases removed from V and 8 bases from J, the gap between germline ends came to 7 bases. From germline, CDR1 is MDHEN and CDR2 SYDVKM. The CDR3 length is 12 residues. CDR3 residues: CASSLSYSPLHF. The CDR3 DNA sequence: TGTGCCAGCAGTCTCTCCTATTCACCCCTCCACTTT.

The V gene is TRBV3-1, the J gene TRBJ2-1, with a weak D call TRBD2 (5 bases). CDR1 LGHDT and CDR2 YNNKEL come from the germline V gene (reference sequence). The V end was cut by 3 bases, the J end by 8 bases, with 17 bases between. This CDR3 contains 15 residues. CDR3 sequence (DNA): TGTGCCAGCAGCCAGCCCACCGGACTGGACTATGAGCAGTTCTTC. As protein: CASSQPTGLDYEQFF.

This clonotype was seen a few times. The J gene is TRBJ1-1, the V gene TRBV29-1, with D unresolved. Germline loops: CDR1 SQVTM, CDR2 ANQGSEA. V lost 4 bases, J lost 7 bases, and 16 bases lay in between. There are 13 residues in the CDR3. DNA of the CDR3: TGCAGCGTTGTAGGCCACGGTCCGGGTGAAGCTTTCTTT. This sequence encodes CSVVGHGPGEAFF.

The rearrangement links TRBV10-3 to TRBJ2-5; D gene ambiguous. Germline V gene sequence: CDR1 ENHRY, CDR2 SYGVKD. The CDR3 consists of 13 residues. V was clipped by 4 bases and J by 5 bases, with 11 bases between them. The CDR3 nucleotides read TGTGCCATCAGTGCCGACCTCGGGGAGACCCAGTACTTC. Amino acids: CAISADLGETQYF.

CDR3 nucleotide sequence: TGCAGTGCTAGCTCCCCTCTTCCTAACTATGGCTACACCTTC. The encoded protein is CSASSPLPNYGYTF. The chain employs TRBV20-1 and TRBJ1-2; no reliable D call. The V end lost 3 bases, the J end lost 0 bases, and 11 bases lay between the germline ends. This CDR3 is built from 14 residues. Germline lookup yields CDR1 DFQATT and CDR2 SNEGSKA (reference sequence).

A few counts support this clonotype. The V and J genes are TRBV20-1 and TRBJ1-5, with D maybe TRBD1 (6 bases). The V and J ends lost 1 base and 7 bases respectively, with 20 bases between them. Germline V lookup: CDR1 DFQATT, CDR2 SNEGSKA (reference sequence). The CDR3 totals 16 residues. The CDR3 nucleotides are TGCAGTGCTAGAGTGGGAGCGGGGGGCGCGGAACAGCCCCAGCATTTT. Protein product: CSARVGAGGAEQPQHF.

The gene calls are TRBV5-1 and TRBJ2-1; D possibly matches TRBD1 or TRBD2 (5 bases each). Germline V gene sequence: CDR1 SGHRS, CDR2 YFSETQ. The germline V and J ends were trimmed by 1 base and 5 bases, with 10 bases remaining between them. The CDR3 length is 14 residues. The CDR3 here is CASSLIGTHNEQFF. CDR3 nucleotide sequence: TGCGCCAGCAGCTTGATTGGGACGCACAATGAGCAGTTCTTC.

In this sample, this clonotype turned up a few times. V gene TRBV10-3 combines with J gene TRBJ2-5; unclear D gene. This CDR3 spans 13 amino acids. The V and J ends lost 0 bases and 5 bases respectively, with 7 bases between them. Germline values: CDR1 ENHRY, CDR2 SYGVKD. The CDR3 sequence is CAISESPSETQYF. As DNA, the CDR3 is TGTGCCATCAGTGAGTCCCCGTCCGAGACCCAGTACTTC.

The rearrangement links TRBV19 to TRBJ2-7; tentatively, D is TRBD2 (6 bases). Trimming took 7 bases from V and 7 from J, leaving 20 bases between them. The CDR3 has 14 amino acids. Germline values: CDR1 LNHDA, CDR2 SQIVND (reference sequence). The CDR3: CASNVGAGMDEQYF. The DNA of the CDR3 is TGTGCCAGTAATGTGGGCGCGGGGATGGATGAGCAGTACTTC.

In this sample, this clonotype turned up a few times. This sequence joins TRBV12-3 or TRBV12-4 and TRBJ1-5, with D unresolved. This CDR3 region has 15 residues. The ends were cut back, 3 bases at V and 1 base at J, with 10 bases in the middle. The CDR3 is CASSFSRGSNQPQHF. The CDR3 coding sequence is TGTGCCAGCAGTTTTAGTCGTGGGAGCAATCAGCCCCAGCATTTT.

With regard to this clonotype: At one boundary the junction diverges from the germline segment, which might be a read error. The chain is built from TRBV7-9 and TRBJ2-5; 8 bases map to TRBD2. Germline V CDR1 and CDR2: SEHNR, FQNEAQ (reference sequence). This CDR3 is built from 14 residues. The CDR3 loop is CASSVAGSYNEQYF. The DNA of the CDR3 is TGTGCCAGCAGCGTAGCGGGGTCATACAATGAGCAGTACTTC.

This chain joins TRBV30 and TRBJ2-1, with 12 bases that match TRBD2. V lost 0 bases, J lost 2 bases, and 5 bases stayed unmatched. This CDR3 is built from 17 residues. Germline CDR1 is GTSNPN and CDR2 is SVGIG (reference sequence). Here the CDR3 reads CAWSVTRTSGAYNEQFF. The CDR3, as DNA: TGTGCCTGGAGTGTAACCCGGACTAGCGGGGCCTACAATGAGCAGTTCTTC.

The chain recombines TRBV4-2 with TRBJ2-2; tentatively, D is TRBD2 (5 bases). Germline V gives CDR1 LGHNA, CDR2 YNFKEQ. The CDR3 is 15 amino acids. Between the trimmed V and J ends, which lost 2 bases and 1 base, there was a span of 8 bases. The CDR3 region is CASSQSAGNTGELFF. CDR3 bases: TGTGCCAGCAGCCAAAGTGCGGGGAACACCGGGGAGCTGTTTTTT.

The sample holds a few counts of this clonotype. The chain links TRBV13 to TRBJ2-1; 7 bases map to TRBD1. V dropped 3 bases and J dropped 4; count of bases not matched to a gene: 18. There are 19 residues in the CDR3. The germline gives CDR1 PRHDT, CDR2 FYEKMQ (reference sequence). Here the CDR3 reads CASSFRGGDSKRIYNEQFF. The CDR3 DNA follows: TGTGCCAGCAGCTTTCGGGGTGGGGACAGCAAAAGAATTTACAATGAGCAGTTCTTC. Looking up the rest from reference TRBV13 and TRBJ2-1 gives the full variable domain: AAGVIQSPRHLIKEKRETATLKCYPIPRHDTVYWYQQGPGQDPQFLISFYEKMQSDKGSIPDRFSAQQFSDYHSELNMSSLELGDSALYFCASSFRGGDSKRIYNEQFFGPGTRLTVL.

The chain links TRBV10-3 to TRBJ1-2, with 10 bases aligning to TRBD1. This CDR3 spans 15 amino acids. Germline CDR1 reads ENHRY; CDR2 reads SYGVKD. Trimming at V came to 8 bases and at J to 7 bases, leaving 13 bases not matched to a gene. In DNA form, the CDR3 reads TGTGCCATCTCGGGCTCCGGGACAGGGGATCCTGGCTACACCTTC. Protein sequence: CAISGSGTGDPGYTF.

The gene calls are TRBV7-2 and TRBJ1-2, with D tentatively TRBD1 (6 bases). Per the germline V gene, CDR1 is SGHTA and CDR2 is FQGNSA. The germline V and J ends were trimmed by 6 bases and 0 bases, with 11 bases remaining between them. The CDR3 consists of 14 residues. CDR3: CASRAGTPNYGYTF. For the CDR3, the DNA is TGTGCCAGCAGGGCCGGGACACCTAACTATGGCTACACCTTC.